These 7 T cell receptor beta chains were sequenced from one sample in a study of blood T cell repertoires in COVID-19. The data were produced by immunoSEQ multiplex PCR, yet TCRdb's version contains in-frame clones alone and is incomplete. Of under 150,000 clones in the sample, 70% to 85% were seen once. The sample comprised peripheral blood. These receptors were obtained from a man aged 65 to 79 with active or convalescent COVID-19.

CDR3 DNA: TGTGCCAGTAGTACAGGGATGGGTGACTATGGCTACACCTTC. It specifies CASSTGMGDYGYTF. The chain joins TRBV19 to TRBJ1-2; D perhaps matches TRBD1 (5 bases). The V and J ends lost 4 bases and 3 bases respectively, with 12 bases between them. The CDR3 spans 14 residues. Per the germline V gene, CDR1 is LNHDA and CDR2 is SQIVND (reference sequence).

J is TRBJ2-7 and V is TRBV20-1, with D tentatively TRBD2 (7 bases). The CDR3 is 12 amino acids. V lost 3 bases and J 4 bases, leaving 10 bases between the germline ends. The germline CDR1 and CDR2 sequences are DFQATT and SNEGSKA (reference sequence). The DNA of the CDR3 is TGCAGTGCTAGTAGGGGGGGATACGAGCAGTACTTC. The encoded protein is CSASRGGYEQYF.

In its sample, this clone was seen once. This chain uses TRBV28 with TRBJ1-2; D uncertain. With 3 bases removed from V and 1 base from J, the gap between germline ends came to 9 bases. Germline CDR1 is MDHEN and CDR2 is SYDVKM. CDR3 length equals 14 residues. The CDR3 DNA follows: TGTGCCAGCAGTTTGAGGCAGCTTAACTATGGCTACACCTTC. Translating gives CASSLRQLNYGYTF.

The chain recombines TRBV5-5 with TRBJ1-2; D gene unclear. The CDR3 sequence is 13 residues long. The V end lost 2 bases, the J end lost 8 bases, and 13 bases lay between the germline ends. Germline V gives CDR1 SGHKS, CDR2 YYEKEE (reference sequence). The CDR3: CASSFETLEGYTF. The CDR3 nucleotides read TGTGCCAGCAGCTTTGAGACCCTGGAGGGCTACACCTTC.

The CDR3 loop reads CASSHPGRSSGNTIYF. The CDR3 DNA reads as TGTGCCAGCAGCCACCCTGGGAGAAGCTCTGGAAACACCATATATTTT. The chain links TRBV6-2 or TRBV6-3 to TRBJ1-3; D not resolved. The V gene lost 6 bases and the J gene lost 0 bases, with 15 bases spanning the gap. Germline values: CDR1 MNHEY, CDR2 SVGEGT. The CDR3 spans 16 residues.

This chain links TRBV10-3 with TRBJ2-7, with 10 nucleotides matching TRBD2. V shed 6 bases, J shed 5 bases, and the junction held 13 bases outside the gene matches. The CDR3 loop spans 16 amino acids. Germline V lookup: CDR1 ENHRY, CDR2 SYGVKD. CDR3 loop: CAISKGLAGEKNEQYF. The CDR3 nucleotides read TGTGCCATCAGCAAGGGGCTAGCGGGAGAGAAGAACGAGCAGTACTTC.

V usage is TRBV6-1 and J usage is TRBJ1-2; 9 nucleotides line up with TRBD1. CDR3 length equals 16 residues. V was pared by 2 bases and J by 3 bases, with 7 bases of the junction left unmatched. From germline, CDR1 is MNHNS and CDR2 SASEGT. The CDR3 nucleotides read TGTGCCAGCAGTGAAAACAGGGGGCGCCCCGACTATGGCTACACCTTC. Its translation: CASSENRGRPDYGYTF.